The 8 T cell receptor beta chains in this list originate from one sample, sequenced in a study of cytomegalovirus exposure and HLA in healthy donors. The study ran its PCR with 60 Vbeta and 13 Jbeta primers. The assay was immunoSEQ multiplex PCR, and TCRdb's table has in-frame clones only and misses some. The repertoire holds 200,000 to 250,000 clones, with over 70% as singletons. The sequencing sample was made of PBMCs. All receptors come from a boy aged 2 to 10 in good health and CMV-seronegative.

CDR3 DNA sequence: TGTGCCTGGAGTCAACAGGAGTCCTACGAGCAGTACTTC. Amino acids: CAWSQQESYEQYF. The chain links TRBV30 to TRBJ2-5; perhaps TRBD1 as D (5 bases). TRBJ2-7 matches the DNA end more closely, so the J call is doubtful. Germline V gene data show CDR1 as GTSNPN and CDR2 as SVGIG (reference sequence). This CDR3 is 13 amino acids long.

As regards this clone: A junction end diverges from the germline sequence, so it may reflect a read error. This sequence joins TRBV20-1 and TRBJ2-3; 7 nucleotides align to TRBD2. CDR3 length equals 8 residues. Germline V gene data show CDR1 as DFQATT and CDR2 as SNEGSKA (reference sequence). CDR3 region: CSASGTSF. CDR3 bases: TGCAGTGCAAGCGGGACTTCTTTT.

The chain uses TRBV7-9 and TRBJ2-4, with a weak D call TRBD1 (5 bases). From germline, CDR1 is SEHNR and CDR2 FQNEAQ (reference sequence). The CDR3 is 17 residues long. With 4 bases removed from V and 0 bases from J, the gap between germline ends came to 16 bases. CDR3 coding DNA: TGTGCCAGCAGCTCCGACAGAGCGTTATTAGCCAAAAACATTCAGTACTTC. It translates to CASSSDRALLAKNIQYF. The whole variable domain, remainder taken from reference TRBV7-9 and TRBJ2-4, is DTGVSQNPRHKITKRGQNVTFRCDPISEHNRLYWYRQTLGQGPEFLTYFQNEAQLEKSRLLSDRFSAERPKGSFSTLEIQRTEQGDSAMYLCASSSDRALLAKNIQYFGAGTRLSVL.

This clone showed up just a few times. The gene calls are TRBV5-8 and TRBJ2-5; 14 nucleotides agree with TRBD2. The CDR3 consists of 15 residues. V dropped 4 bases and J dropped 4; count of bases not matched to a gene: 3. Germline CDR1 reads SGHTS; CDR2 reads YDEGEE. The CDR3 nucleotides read TGTGCCAGCAGCCTAGGGACTAGCGGGGGAGAGACCCAGTACTTC. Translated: CASSLGTSGGETQYF. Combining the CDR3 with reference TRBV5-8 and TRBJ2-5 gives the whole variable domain EAGVTQSPTHLIKTRGQQATLRCSPISGHTSVYWYQQALGLGLQFLLWYDEGEERNRGNFPPRFSGRQFPNYSSELNVNALELEDSALYLCASSLGTSGGETQYFGPGTRLLVL.

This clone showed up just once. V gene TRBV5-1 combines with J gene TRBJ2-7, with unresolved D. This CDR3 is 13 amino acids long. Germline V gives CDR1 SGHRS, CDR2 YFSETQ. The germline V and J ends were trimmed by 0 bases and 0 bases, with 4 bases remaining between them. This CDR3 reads CASSLDYSYEQYF. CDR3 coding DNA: TGCGCCAGCAGCTTGGACTACTCCTACGAGCAGTACTTC.

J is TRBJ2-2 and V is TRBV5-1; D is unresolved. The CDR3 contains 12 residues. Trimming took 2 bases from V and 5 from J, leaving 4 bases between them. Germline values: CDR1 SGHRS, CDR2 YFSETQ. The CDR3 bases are TGCGCCAGCAGCTTCAATACCGGGGAGCTGTTTTTT. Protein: CASSFNTGELFF.

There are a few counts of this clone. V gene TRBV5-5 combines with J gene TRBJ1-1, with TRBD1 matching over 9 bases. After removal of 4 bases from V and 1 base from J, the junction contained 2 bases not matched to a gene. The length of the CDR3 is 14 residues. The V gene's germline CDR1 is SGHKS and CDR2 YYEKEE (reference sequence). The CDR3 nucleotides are TGTGCCAGCAGCGTGGACAGGGGGAACACTGAAGCTTTCTTT. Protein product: CASSVDRGNTEAFF.

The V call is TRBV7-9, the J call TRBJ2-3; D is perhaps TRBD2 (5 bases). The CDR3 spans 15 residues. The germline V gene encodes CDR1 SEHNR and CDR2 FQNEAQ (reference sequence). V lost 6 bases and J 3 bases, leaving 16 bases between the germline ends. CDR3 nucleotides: TGTGCCAGCAGTTCATCTCCGGGGATGACAGATACGCAGTATTTT. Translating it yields CASSSSPGMTDTQYF. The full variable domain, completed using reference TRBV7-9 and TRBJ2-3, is DTGVSQNPRHKITKRGQNVTFRCDPISEHNRLYWYRQTLGQGPEFLTYFQNEAQLEKSRLLSDRFSAERPKGSFSTLEIQRTEQGDSAMYLCASSSSPGMTDTQYFGPGTRLTVL.